This TCR beta chain stems from a study of shared clonotypes between healthy human individuals. This CDR3 contains 15 residues. Looked up from germline, CDR1 is SGHKS and CDR2 is YYEKEE (reference sequence). Unmatched junction bases numbered 6, after V lost 4 bases and J lost 0 bases. Study findings and constraints: Researchers sampled blood only, noting tissue repertoires likely differ.

Profiled with immunoSEQ multiplex PCR; TCRdb holds only in-frame clones, not every one. Here the sample spans fewer than 200,000 clones, approximately 95% being singletons. A note on this clone: The antigen is unknown.

This sequence originates from a woman in her 30s in good health. The chain is built from TRBV5-5 and TRBJ1-1; TRBD1 matches 7 bases. Sequencing was done on a sample of naive CD4+ T cells sorted from blood. Subset reported: CD45RA+ positively selected. DNA for the CDR3: TGTGCCAGCAGCCAAGGGACAGTCATGAACACTGAAGCTTTCTTT. The encoded protein is CASSQGTVMNTEAFF.